Below are 10 T cell receptor beta chains sequenced from a single sample in a study of cytomegalovirus exposure and HLA in healthy donors. With 60 Vbeta and 13 Jbeta primers, the PCR was carried out. Sequenced by immunoSEQ multiplex PCR; TCRdb stores in-frame clones only, minus some. The repertoire holds fewer than 350,000 clones, with around 90% as singletons. Source material: PBMCs. These receptors came from a woman between 18 and 29 years old in good health and CMV-seronegative.

The chain recombines TRBV6-1 with TRBJ1-1; D unclear. V was clipped by 7 bases and J by 7 bases, with 22 bases between them. The CDR3 consists of 15 residues. CDR1 and CDR2 (germline): MNHNS, SASEGT. The CDR3 protein is CASTLLSGSLSEAFF. The CDR3 DNA reads TGTGCCAGCACCCTTCTATCGGGGTCGCTCAGTGAAGCTTTCTTT.

This clone was seen just once. The rearrangement links TRBV27 to TRBJ1-4, with TRBD1 identical over 7 bases. The CDR3 consists of 13 residues. V was clipped by 5 bases and J by 7 bases; unmatched bases: 4. CDR1 is MNHEY, CDR2 SMNVEV, per germline (reference sequence). The CDR3, as DNA: TGTGCCAGCAGTACGCAGGGGGGTGAAAAACTGTTTTTT. Amino acid sequence: CASSTQGGEKLFF.

This clone has just one count. V and J are TRBV30 and TRBJ1-4, with D uncertain. V dropped 0 bases and J dropped 3 bases, with 14 bases sitting between them. Germline CDR1 is GTSNPN and CDR2 is SVGIG (reference sequence). The CDR3 is 16 residues long. The CDR3 coding sequence is TGTGCCTGGAGTGTAATAGGAGGGCTACCTAATGAAAAACTGTTTTTT. It specifies CAWSVIGGLPNEKLFF.

V usage is TRBV13 and J usage is TRBJ2-1; 7 nucleotides line up with TRBD2. CDR1 is PRHDT and CDR2 is FYEKMQ in the germline V gene (reference sequence). The CDR3 extends over 15 amino acids. Losses at the gene ends were 1 base for V and 7 bases for J; bases not matched to a gene: 7. The CDR3 region is CASSLVGLGVNEQFF. For the CDR3, the DNA is TGTGCCAGCAGCTTAGTCGGACTAGGGGTAAATGAGCAGTTCTTC.

The CDR3 sequence: CAICAGRSYNSPLHF. In nucleotides, the CDR3 is TGTGCCATCTGTGCAGGCCGCTCCTATAATTCACCCCTCCACTTT. This chain connects TRBV10-3 to TRBJ1-6, with D uncertain. The CDR3 sequence is 15 residues long. In germline, CDR1 is ENHRY, CDR2 SYGVKD. V was pared by 8 bases and J by 0 bases, with 11 bases between.

The chain joins TRBV6-1 to TRBJ1-2, with TRBD1 identical over 7 bases. CDR1 and CDR2 (germline): MNHNS, SASEGT. V was pared by 2 bases and J by 4 bases, with 1 base of the junction left unmatched. This CDR3 has 13 residues. Here the CDR3 DNA reads TGTGCCAGCAGTGAACGGGACAGCTATGGCTACACCTTC. It specifies CASSERDSYGYTF.

The chain has TRBV9 and TRBJ1-1, with D tentatively TRBD1 (5 bases). CDR1 is SGDLS, CDR2 YYNGEE, per germline. Trimming pared 3 bases from V and 4 bases from J, leaving 13 bases between. There are 14 residues in the CDR3. CDR3 sequence reads: CASSAPGLSTEAFF. The CDR3 DNA sequence: TGTGCCAGCAGCGCACCGGGACTGAGCACTGAAGCTTTCTTT.

The rearrangement uses TRBV19 and TRBJ1-5; TRBD1 matches at 8 bases. The CDR3 totals 15 residues. The germline V gene has CDR1 LNHDA and CDR2 SQIVND (reference sequence). V was pared by 5 bases and J by 7 bases, with 10 bases of the junction left unmatched. This CDR3 reads CASSPPWTGLQPQHF. The CDR3 DNA reads as TGTGCCAGTAGTCCCCCCTGGACAGGGTTACAGCCCCAGCATTTT.

The V call is TRBV1, the J call TRBJ2-5; TRBD2 was called by the table and not checked on the DNA. TRBV1 is a known pseudogene. The CDR3 is 16 residues long. The CDR3 spells CTSSPRGVGSPVEEYF. CDR3 sequence (DNA): TGCACCAGCAGCCCCCGGGGGGTCGGTTCCCCCGTTGAAGAGTACTTC.

The CDR3 nucleotides read TGTGCCAGTATCATGTACCAGGGGGCACGCACTGAAGCTTTCTTT. It codes for CASIMYQGARTEAFF. The genes are TRBV19 and TRBJ1-1, with 8 bases identical to TRBD1. The germline V gene encodes CDR1 LNHDA and CDR2 SQIVND (reference sequence). CDR3 length: 15 residues. V gave up 7 bases and J gave up 4 bases; unmatched junction bases: 11.